Ten or more counts support the clone carrying this T cell receptor beta chain. Its antigen is still unknown. The data are from a study of response to subunit inactivated influenza vaccine. Study-wide findings and caveats: Authors suggested that a seasonal influenza vaccination recruits few new T cells each time.

TCRdb re-analysed the RT-PCR reads in MiXCR, keeping a single row per CDR3 protein. The data show under 200,000 distinct CDR3 sequences, 9.5% to 15% seen once. The sample was also linked to a second study, of T cells expressing NK-cell markers. That investigation notes: 5'RACE template switching with UMIs generated TCR beta cDNA. In sorted CD3+CD56+NKG2C+, CD3+CD56+NKG2C- and CD3+CD56-NKG2C+ T cells, TCR beta repertoires were obtained. Within the sequenced cohort of eight donors, seven exhibited HCMV seropositivity and one was seronegative. Also leading the CD3+CD56-NKG2C+ fraction in several donors were these clonotypes.

The specimen comprised CD8+ T cells sorted from PBMCs, sampled roughly 13 days after vaccination. This clonotype was obtained from a man aged 45 to 65 who received an inactivated influenza vaccine.

The CDR3 spells CASSLASMAPYEQYF. CDR3 in DNA: TGTGCCAGCAGTCTTGCTTCCATGGCCCCCTACGAGCAGTACTTC. V gene TRBV27 combines with J gene TRBJ2-7, with D hard to call. Per germline, CDR1 MNHEY and CDR2 SMNVEV (reference sequence). V was cut by 5 bases and J by 2 bases, with 16 bases left in between. The CDR3 consists of 15 residues.